This paragraph reports one TCR beta chain. What it recognizes is unknown. This CDR3 spans 11 amino acids. Germline values: CDR1 DFQATT, CDR2 SNEGSKA (reference sequence). The sample is drawn from a study of T cells expressing NK-cell markers. Study details: Of eight sequenced donors, seven were HCMV-seropositive and one HCMV-seronegative.

As the method of synthesis, 5'RACE template switching with UMIs yielded TCR beta cDNA. TCRdb processed the 5' RACE reads again and assigns one entry to each CDR3 protein, with no DNA. The sample totals about 460,000 distinct CDR3 sequences; its top ten clones hold more than 1.4%. The study, taken as a whole, reports: Of the CD8+ T cells in five or six donors, about 1.0-7.0% belonged to dominant NKG2C+ clonotypes. Leadership of the CD3+CD56-NKG2C+ fraction also belonged to these clonotypes in several donors.

The sequencing sample was made of blood T cells: a sorted CD56 or NKG2C T cell subset, CD4+ or CD8+ T cells, or bulk PBMC T cells (not recorded which). This chain connects TRBV20-1 to TRBJ1-1. This sequence was found in a woman aged 50 to 65 in good health. The CDR3: CSASGGTEAFF.